These 11 T cell receptor beta chains share one sample of origin, sequenced in a study of T cells in Graves' hyperthyroidism and ophthalmopathy. Template material for amplifying TCR beta CDR3 regions consisted of RNA transcripts. With the HTBI primer set, the TCR CDR3 went through a first round of RT-PCR. TCRdb redid the calling of the multiplex PCR reads with MiXCR, one entry per CDR3 protein. Of a few hundred thousand distinct CDR3 sequences in the sample, around 15% were seen once. The material sequenced was blood. The receptors originated from a woman aged 18-29 years with Graves' hyperthyroidism.

This CDR3 is CASSSGGTSGIHEQFF. As DNA, the CDR3 is TGTGCCAGCAGCTCTGGCGGGACTAGCGGGATTCATGAGCAGTTCTTC. The chain recombines TRBV7-9 with TRBJ2-1; 13 bases map to TRBD2. Germline loops: CDR1 SEHNR, CDR2 FQNEAQ (reference sequence). Unmatched junction bases numbered 8, after V lost 4 bases and J lost 8 bases. This CDR3 spans 16 amino acids.

Ten or more counts support this clonotype. The genes are TRBV2 and TRBJ2-7; the D is unclear. The germline CDR1 and CDR2 sequences are SNHLY and FYNNEI. Trimming shortened V by 6 bases and J by 1 base, and 10 bases separated the two germline ends. The CDR3 runs 13 residues. CDR3 DNA sequence: TGTGCCAGCAGCCTGGACGAGTCCTACGAGCAGTACTTC. This sequence encodes CASSLDESYEQYF.

This clonotype occurred many times. The gene calls are TRBV11-2 and TRBJ1-1; D not certain. CDR1 is SGHAT, CDR2 FQNNGV, per germline. This CDR3 has 15 amino acids. V lost 0 bases to trimming and J lost 0 bases, with 8 bases between them. The CDR3 is CASSLEPGMNTEAFF. The CDR3 DNA is TGTGCCAGCAGCTTAGAGCCGGGGATGAACACTGAAGCTTTCTTT.

This clonotype was observed at least ten times. The chain combines TRBV3-1 with TRBJ1-1, with D tentatively TRBD1 (5 bases). Trimming shortened V by 0 bases and J by 5 bases, and 13 bases separated the two germline ends. This CDR3 comprises 15 residues. From germline, CDR1 is LGHDT and CDR2 YNNKEL (reference sequence). The DNA for the CDR3 is TGTGCCAGCAGCCAAGATCTGGGGGGAGATACTGAAGCTTTCTTT. It translates to CASSQDLGGDTEAFF.

This clonotype was seen repeatedly, ten times or more. The chain combines TRBV7-9 with TRBJ1-2, with unresolved D. The CDR3 runs to 13 residues. V was shortened by 4 bases and J by 4 bases, with 10 bases between the two germline ends. Germline CDR1 and CDR2: SEHNR and FQNEAQ (reference sequence). CDR3 nucleotides: TGTGCCAGCAGCTCGACCTCGTCCTATGGCTACACCTTC. Translating it yields CASSSTSSYGYTF. Drawing the rest from reference TRBV7-9 and TRBJ1-2, the complete variable domain is DTGVSQNPRHKITKRGQNVTFRCDPISEHNRLYWYRQTLGQGPEFLTYFQNEAQLEKSRLLSDRFSAERPKGSFSTLEIQRTEQGDSAMYLCASSSTSSYGYTFGSGTRLTVV.

This clonotype was observed many times. The V gene is TRBV28, the J gene TRBJ2-1, with D unresolved. The CDR3 runs to 14 residues. CDR1 is MDHEN, CDR2 SYDVKM, per germline. Trimming shortened V by 6 bases and J by 7 bases, and 16 bases separated the two germline ends. The CDR3 region is CASSPLEEGNEQFF. The DNA for the CDR3 is TGTGCCAGCAGCCCGCTTGAGGAAGGTAATGAGCAGTTCTTC.

There are many counts of this clonotype. The chain joins TRBV20-1 to TRBJ2-7; D call uncertain. The germline V gene has CDR1 DFQATT and CDR2 SNEGSKA (reference sequence). This CDR3 contains 14 residues. V dropped 8 bases and J dropped 4 bases, with 21 bases sitting between them. The CDR3 DNA follows: TGCAGTCCTGCTCGGGCCACACTGAGTTACGAGCAGTACTTC. The encoded protein is CSPARATLSYEQYF.

On this clonotype: The junction departs from germline at one end; a sequencing error may be responsible. The V and J genes are TRBV28 and TRBJ1-1; TRBD1 matches 8 bases. From germline, CDR1 is MDHEN and CDR2 SYDVKM. This CDR3 has 17 residues. The CDR3 loop is CASSLYRGGPMNTEAFF. DNA of the CDR3: TGTGCCAGCAGCTTATACAGGGGGGGGCCGATGAACACTGAAGCTTTCTTT.

This clonotype was seen repeatedly, ten times or more. CDR3 residues: CASSDRLAGVETQYF. Written as DNA, the CDR3 is TGTGCCAGCAGTGATAGGCTAGCGGGAGTAGAGACCCAGTACTTC. This chain connects TRBV2 to TRBJ2-5, with 10 bases aligning to TRBD2. Germline V gene data show CDR1 as SNHLY and CDR2 as FYNNEI. The CDR3 has 15 residues. The ends lost 3 bases at V and 4 bases at J; junction bases unmatched: 5.

This clonotype was recorded at least ten times. The chain employs TRBV9 and TRBJ2-7; TRBD1 might be the D (6 bases). Germline CDR1 reads SGDLS; CDR2 reads YYNGEE. The CDR3 is made up of 13 amino acids. V lost 4 bases and J lost 6, with 14 bases in between. The CDR3, as DNA: TGTGCCAGCAGCCCCCATCTAGGGGGCGAGCAGTACTTC. As protein: CASSPHLGGEQYF.

This clonotype was counted at least ten times. The V and J genes are TRBV6-2 or TRBV6-3 and TRBJ2-4, with 7 bases aligning to TRBD1. CDR1 and CDR2 (germline): MNHEY, SVGEGT. Trimming removed 6 bases from V and 0 bases from J; junction bases left unmatched: 8. CDR3 size: 16 residues. This CDR3 is CASRRGQDLAKNIQYF. The CDR3 coding sequence is TGTGCCAGCAGAAGAGGACAGGACCTAGCCAAAAACATTCAGTACTTC.